These T cell receptor beta chains were read from a single sample in a study of shared clonotypes between healthy human individuals. Method: immunoSEQ multiplex PCR; TCRdb's copy keeps in-frame clones and lacks some. This table has millions of clones, 85% to 95% appearing once. Sample: naive CD4+ T cells sorted from blood. The receptors were sampled from a man aged 18 to 30 in good health. The conserved cysteine and the conserved F or W are not part of the CDR3 here. Fields, in order: V gene, J gene, CDR3 protein.

>TRBV5-1|TRBJ1-2
ASSLALGQGNGYT
>TRBV7-9|TRBJ2-2
ASSFGTTNTGELF
>TRBV30|TRBJ1-6
GVVPRFYNSPLH
>TRBV11-2|TRBJ2-2
ASSLAGYTGELF
>TRBV7-3|TRBJ2-1
ASSLTREESEQF
>TRBV10-1|TRBJ2-7
ASSGGLAHPYEQY
>TRBV29-1|TRBJ2-7
SVASSYEQY
>TRBV5-4|TRBJ2-2
ASRSGAPSGELF
>TRBV15|TRBJ1-5
ATSRDPGPNQPQH
>TRBV5-4|TRBJ2-1
ASSSGTGRSYNEQF
>TRBV9|TRBJ1-4
ASSETSTNEKLF
>TRBV15|TRBJ2-1
ATSRAVGTSSYNEQF
>TRBV7-2|TRBJ2-7
ASSLTGGYEQY
>TRBV7-6|TRBJ2-1
ASSLGYRASGSYNEQF
>TRBV5-6|TRBJ2-5
ASSLSPRAGAGETQY
>TRBV19|TRBJ2-7
ASRRTSGSYEQY
>TRBV5-1|TRBJ2-7
ASSLGGSSYEQY
>TRBV29-1|TRBJ1-1
SVDRGAYTEAF
>TRBV6-6|TRBJ2-5
ASTQGKWGYQETQY
>TRBV15|TRBJ1-2
ATSRGSQGRSYT
>TRBV6-5|TRBJ1-2
ASSRTGGVFGYT
>TRBV11-2|TRBJ1-3
ASSSYRGSGNTIY
>TRBV27|TRBJ1-1
ASSSVNTEAF
>TRBV28|TRBJ1-2
ASSSVQGGSYGYT
>TRBV12-5|TRBJ1-1
ASGLVGGGEAF
>TRBV11-2|TRBJ1-2
ASSLSDSHLGYT
>TRBV5-8|TRBJ2-1
ASSLNDWSQF
>TRBV4-3|TRBJ1-2
ASSQDRGWGRYGYT
>TRBV18|TRBJ2-7
ASSPLSGVPPYEQY
>TRBV5-4|TRBJ2-5
ASSLGLAGGQETQY
>TRBV7-9|TRBJ2-5
ASSLAQELRETQY
>TRBV5-1|TRBJ1-2
ASSPGQTIIDYGYT
>TRBV6-1|TRBJ1-1
ASSVGLKPTEAF
>TRBV6-5|TRBJ1-5
ASSPVANQPQH
>TRBV28|TRBJ1-2
ASSLNRGGGRIGYT
>TRBV6-1|TRBJ1-4
ASSQTTSANEKLF
>TRBV10-3|TRBJ1-2
AISEGESGYT
>TRBV6-5|TRBJ2-7
ASRMWGAGYEQY
>TRBV2|TRBJ1-1
ASSQEGRNTEAF
>TRBV30|TRBJ1-5
AWSSGTGVPGNQPQH
>TRBV5-1|TRBJ2-5
ASSFNGKETQY
>TRBV18|TRBJ1-1
ASSPSMGARTEAF
>TRBV7-2|TRBJ2-7
ASSPPMGEQY
>TRBV2|TRBJ2-7
ASNVGADSEQY
>TRBV27|TRBJ1-6
ASSFSGTGDRNSPLH